Each of the 27 T cell receptor beta chains below was sequenced from the same sample in a study of breast tumors, draining lymph nodes, adjacent tissues. TCRdb re-called the multiplex PCR reads through MiXCR, storing one row per CDR3 protein. The profile shows some 250,000 distinct CDR3 sequences, under 40% of them singletons. The lymph nodes were axillary draining lymph nodes from breast cancer patients. Sequencing used axillary lymph node tissue. The source is a female donor with breast cancer. Some clones in this sample may be carry-over from other donors' samples.

This clonotype was seen at least ten times. The chain uses TRBV12-3 or TRBV12-4 and TRBJ1-2, with 10 bases matching TRBD1. The CDR3 is made up of 16 amino acids. Germline trimming cut 6 bases from V and 6 bases from J; bases unmatched to any gene: 13. The DNA of the CDR3 is TGTGCCAGCAGCTTTGGGACAGGGGTTTTCCAGGATGGCTACACCTTC. Encoded protein: CASSFGTGVFQDGYTF.

This clonotype has more than one count but fewer than ten. A much larger clone lies a single base off, so this may be a read error. In this CDR3 the conserved last residue, phenylalanine or tryptophan, is missing, so a read error is likely. The chain couples TRBV19 to TRBJ1-5; perhaps TRBD1 as D (5 bases). V was shortened by 4 bases and J by 7 bases, with 20 bases between the two germline ends. Germline CDR1 and CDR2: LNHDA and SQIVND (reference sequence). CDR3 size: 16 residues. The CDR3 region is CASSKTGRGAGQPQHL. The DNA for the CDR3 is TGTGCCAGTAGTAAAACCGGGAGAGGGGCAGGCCAGCCCCAGCATCTT.

This sequence joins TRBV7-3 and TRBJ2-7, with D possibly matching TRBD2 (6 bases). Germline CDR1 and CDR2: SGHTA and FQGTGA. The CDR3 has 16 residues. Trimming removed 2 bases at V and 3 bases at J, with 17 bases between. CDR3 coding DNA: TGTGCCAGCAGCTTACGGAGTGCCGGGACTGGCTACGAGCAGTACTTC. Translating it yields CASSLRSAGTGYEQYF.

The sample holds many counts of this clonotype. The junction shows a germline mismatch at one end, possibly a read error. This chain uses TRBV2 with TRBJ2-5; tentatively, D is TRBD2 (5 bases). The CDR3 runs 11 residues. Germline V lookup: CDR1 SNHLY, CDR2 FYNNEI. This CDR3 reads CASGLITGVDF. In DNA form, the CDR3 reads TGTGCCAGTGGACTTATAACCGGGGTGGACTTC.

This clonotype was detected only once. The CDR3 does not close with the conserved phenylalanine or tryptophan, likely indicating a read error. The DNA is left out, because the CDR3 cannot be placed on it with certainty; the CDR3 is given as TCRdb lists it. The chain links TRBV7-3 to TRBJ2-6. Germline-derived CDR1 and CDR2 are SGHTA and FQGTGA. The CDR3 has 9 residues if both end residues are counted. CDR3 sequence: CASSFRRDT.

This clonotype came up many times. This CDR3 reads CASSTYTSGRSYNEQFF. Here the CDR3 DNA reads TGTGCCAGCAGCACCTACACTAGCGGTCGCTCCTACAATGAGCAGTTCTTC. This chain connects TRBV9 to TRBJ2-1; 8 nucleotides match TRBD2. Trimming at V came to 4 bases and at J to 0 bases, leaving 9 bases not matched to a gene. Germline V gene lookup returns CDR1 SGDLS and CDR2 YYNGEE. This CDR3 has 17 residues.

This clonotype was counted at least ten times. This rearrangement joins TRBV5-4 to TRBJ2-1, with 7 positions matching TRBD1. This CDR3 comprises 12 residues. With 7 bases clipped from V and 8 bases from J, the junction kept 6 bases outside the gene matches. Germline loops: CDR1 SGHNT, CDR2 YYREEE (reference sequence). CDR3: CASGIQGHEQFF. In nucleotides, the CDR3 is TGTGCCAGCGGGATACAGGGGCATGAGCAGTTCTTC.

This clonotype was seen ten or more times. At one end the junction does not follow the germline gene, possibly because of a read error. V usage is TRBV6-5 and J usage is TRBJ1-6, with D tentatively TRBD1 (5 bases). Germline assignment: CDR1 MNHEY and CDR2 SVGAGI. The CDR3 totals 15 residues. CDR3 residues: CASKVQGSNNSPLHF. The CDR3 DNA reads as TGTGCCAGCAAGGTGCAGGGCTCCAATAATTCACCCCTCCACTTT.

Ten or more counts support this clonotype. The V call is TRBV6-1, the J call TRBJ1-6; 12 bases align to TRBD1. In germline, CDR1 is MNHNS, CDR2 SASEGT. CDR3 length: 14 residues. V shed 10 bases and J 6 bases; nucleotides not matched to a gene: 4. The CDR3 here is CAIRDRGPNSPLHF. As DNA, the CDR3 is TGTGCCATCCGGGACAGGGGGCCTAATTCACCCCTCCACTTT.

The chain couples TRBV29-1 to TRBJ1-1; D not resolved. Trimming stripped 5 bases from V and 2 bases from J, with 18 bases between. The CDR3 totals 15 residues. The germline V gene has CDR1 SQVTM and CDR2 ANQGSEA. The DNA of the CDR3 is TGCAGCGTTCATGGAGTCGTATGGGCAAACACTGAAGCTTTCTTT. It codes for CSVHGVVWANTEAFF. The full variable domain, with the rest looked up from reference TRBV29-1 and TRBJ1-1, is SAVISQKPSRDICQRGTSLTIQCQVDSQVTMMFWYRQQPGQSLTLIATANQGSEATYESGFVIDKFPISRPNLTFSTLTVSNMSPEDSSIYLCSVHGVVWANTEAFFGQGTRLTVV.

Note on this clonotype: Its ends do not fully match the called genes, so a read error is possible. The rearrangement joins TRBV19 to TRBJ2-6, with 8 bases identical to TRBD1. The CDR3 has 13 residues. From germline, CDR1 is LNHDA and CDR2 SQIVND (reference sequence). CDR3 nucleotide sequence: TGTGCCAGTAGTAAGGACAGGGCCAACGTCCCGACTTTC. Its translation is CASSKDRANVPTF.

CDR3 region: CASSLEAENQPQYF. For the CDR3, the DNA is TGTGCCAGCAGCTTGGAGGCAGAAAATCAGCCCCAGTACTTC. The chain has TRBV5-6 and TRBJ2-5; no firm D call. V lost 0 bases, J lost 9 bases, and 15 bases lay in between. CDR1 and CDR2 (germline): SGHDT, YYEEEE. The CDR3 consists of 14 residues.

In this sample, this clonotype turned up many times. The rearrangement uses TRBV19 and TRBJ1-5; D possibly corresponds to TRBD1 (5 bases). Germline V gene sequence: CDR1 LNHDA, CDR2 SQIVND (reference sequence). CDR3 length: 13 amino acids. V was pared by 1 base and J by 7 bases, with 8 bases between. Here the CDR3 reads CASSIAREQPQHF. The CDR3 bases are TGTGCCAGTAGTATAGCCAGGGAACAGCCCCAGCATTTT.

This clonotype was found many times. The chain joins TRBV20-1 to TRBJ2-7; no clear D. The CDR3 length is 12 residues. Trimming stripped 6 bases from V and 0 bases from J, with 9 bases between. The germline V gene has CDR1 DFQATT and CDR2 SNEGSKA (reference sequence). In DNA form, the CDR3 reads TGCAGTGCGGCGGCAAGCTCCTACGAGCAGTACTTC. It translates to CSAAASSYEQYF.

This clonotype was seen at least ten times. This rearrangement joins TRBV7-2 to TRBJ1-2; perhaps TRBD1 as D (5 bases). The CDR3 runs 14 residues. Germline assignment: CDR1 SGHTA and CDR2 FQGNSA. Trimming shortened V by 3 bases and J by 8 bases, and 16 bases separated the two germline ends. This CDR3 is CASSLDGQGRGYTF. DNA of the CDR3: TGTGCCAGCAGCTTGGATGGGCAGGGTAGGGGCTACACCTTC.

This clonotype was detected only a few times. Given a much more abundant clone one base away, this may be a read error. This chain links TRBV12-5 with TRBJ1-2; D ambiguous. The CDR3 is 15 amino acids. Germline CDR1 reads LGHNT; CDR2 reads FRNRAP. Between the trimmed V and J ends, which lost 4 bases and 0 bases, there was a span of 12 bases. CDR3: CASGSHGLTNYGYTF. The DNA of the CDR3 is TGTGCTAGTGGTTCCCACGGACTGACTAACTATGGCTACACCTTC.

The V and J genes are TRBV27 and TRBJ1-2; tentative D call: TRBD1 (6 bases). The germline gives CDR1 MNHEY, CDR2 SMNVEV (reference sequence). Trimming pared 7 bases from V and 6 bases from J, leaving 15 bases between. The CDR3 totals 13 residues. The CDR3 sequence: CASKTGTTNGYTF. DNA for the CDR3: TGTGCCAGCAAAACCGGGACAACGAATGGCTACACCTTC.

In regard to this clonotype: Compared with germline, one end of the junction differs, possibly owing to a read error. This rearrangement joins TRBV28 to TRBJ1-2; D uncertain. Germline values: CDR1 MDHEN, CDR2 SYDVKM. The CDR3 length is 12 residues. The CDR3 loop is CASSDTYYDYTF. DNA for the CDR3: TGTGCCAGCAGCGACACCTACTATGACTACACCTTC.

As to this clonotype: This may be a read error: a much more frequent sequence differs by one nucleotide. This chain connects TRBV6-4 to TRBJ1-5; D perhaps matches TRBD1 (5 bases). From germline, CDR1 is MRHNA and CDR2 SNTAGT. Trimming removed 9 bases from V and 5 bases from J, with 26 bases in between. The CDR3 consists of 17 residues. CDR3 loop: CARRKVPEQGTDQPQHF. In DNA, the CDR3 is TGTGCCAGAAGGAAGGTCCCCGAGCAGGGAACCGATCAGCCCCAGCATTTT.

The count of this clonotype is one. This rearrangement joins TRBV7-9 to TRBJ2-1, with a weak D call TRBD1 (6 bases). Trimming removed 1 base at V and 6 bases at J, with 7 bases between. This CDR3 region has 13 residues. Germline CDR1 and CDR2: SEHNR and FQNEAQ (reference sequence). The CDR3 nucleotides are TGTGCCAGCAGCTTAGGACAGGCCAATGAGCAGTTCTTC. Protein sequence: CASSLGQANEQFF.

This clonotype was recorded at least ten times. The chain joins TRBV7-2 to TRBJ2-5; TRBD1 is a possible D gene (5 bases). CDR1 SGHTA and CDR2 FQGNSA come from the germline V gene. V was trimmed by 5 bases and J by 2 bases, leaving 12 bases between them. The CDR3 spans 14 residues. The CDR3 nucleotides read TGTGCCAGCAGCCCTGGGCCAGGGCAAGAGACCCAGTACTTC. Translated: CASSPGPGQETQYF. Complete variable domain (other parts from reference TRBV7-2 and TRBJ2-5): GAGVSQSPSNKVTEKGKDVELRCDPISGHTALYWYRQSLGQGLEFLIYFQGNSAPDKSGLPSDRFSAERTGGSVSTLTIQRTQQEDSAVYLCASSPGPGQETQYFGPGTRLLVL.

For this clonotype: This may stem from a read error, because a much larger clone lies one nucleotide away. The V gene is TRBV19, the J gene TRBJ1-5, with unresolved D. The DNA matches TRBJ2-3 better at its end, which makes the J call doubtful. Germline V gene sequence: CDR1 LNHDA, CDR2 SQIVND (reference sequence). This CDR3 region has 14 residues. This CDR3 reads CASGMGYSNQPQYF. CDR3 DNA sequence: TGTGCCAGTGGTATGGGATATAGCAATCAGCCCCAGTATTTT.

The J gene is TRBJ1-4, the V gene TRBV7-3; possibly TRBD1 for D (6 bases). In germline, CDR1 is SGHTA, CDR2 FQGTGA. Trimming stripped 4 bases from V and 8 bases from J, with 17 bases between. This CDR3 comprises 15 residues. The CDR3: CASSWLSGGQEKLFF. CDR3 bases: TGTGCCAGCAGCTGGCTTAGCGGGGGGCAGGAAAAACTGTTTTTT.

In this sample, this clonotype turned up a few times. This may be a read error, as it is one base from a much larger clone. The chain couples TRBV20-1 to TRBJ2-1, with no clear D. CDR1 and CDR2 (germline): DFQATT, SNEGSKA (reference sequence). This CDR3 region has 14 residues. DNA of the CDR3: TGCAGTGCTAGAGAGGGCCGCAGGTACACTGAGCAGTTCTTC. Residues: CSAREGRRYTEQFF.

This clonotype was detected only a few times. CDR3 in amino acids: CASSPNGGLPYEQYF. The CDR3 region has the DNA TGTGCCAGCAGCCCAAATGGGGGACTTCCCTACGAGCAGTACTTC. This chain joins TRBV3-1 and TRBJ2-7, with D maybe TRBD2 (6 bases). Trimming stripped 4 bases from V and 2 bases from J, with 15 bases between. Looked up from germline, CDR1 is LGHDT and CDR2 is YNNKEL (reference sequence). The CDR3 has 15 residues.

This clonotype occurred many times. The gene calls are TRBV6-6 and TRBJ1-3; 7 positions agree with TRBD1. CDR1 is MNHNY, CDR2 SVGAGI, per germline (reference sequence). The CDR3 has 13 residues. Trimming took 7 bases from V and 7 from J; bases not matched to a gene: 7. CDR3 sequence (DNA): TGTGCCAGCACCGGGGACAGAACGAACACCATATATTTT. It codes for CASTGDRTNTIYF.

This clonotype was recorded many times. The genes are TRBV2 and TRBJ2-2, with 15 bases aligning to TRBD2. Germline V gene data show CDR1 as SNHLY and CDR2 as FYNNEI. V shed 5 bases and J 4 bases; nucleotides not matched to a gene: 5. The CDR3 spans 17 residues. CDR3 region: CASSSGLAGGGTGELFF. Written as DNA, the CDR3 is TGTGCCAGCAGTTCGGGACTAGCGGGAGGCGGCACCGGGGAGCTGTTTTTT.